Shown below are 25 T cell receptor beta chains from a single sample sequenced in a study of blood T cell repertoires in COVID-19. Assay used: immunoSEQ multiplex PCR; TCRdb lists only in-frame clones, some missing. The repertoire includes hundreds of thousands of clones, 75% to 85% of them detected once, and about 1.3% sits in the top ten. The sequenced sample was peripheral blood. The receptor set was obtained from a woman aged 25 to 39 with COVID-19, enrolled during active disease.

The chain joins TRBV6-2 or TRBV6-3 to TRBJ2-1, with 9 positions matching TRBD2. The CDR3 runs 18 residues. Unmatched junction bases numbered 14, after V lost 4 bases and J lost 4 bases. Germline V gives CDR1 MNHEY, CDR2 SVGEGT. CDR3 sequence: CASSSSPRVSGRYNEQFF. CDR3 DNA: TGTGCCAGCAGTTCATCGCCCCGTGTTAGCGGGAGATACAATGAGCAGTTCTTC.

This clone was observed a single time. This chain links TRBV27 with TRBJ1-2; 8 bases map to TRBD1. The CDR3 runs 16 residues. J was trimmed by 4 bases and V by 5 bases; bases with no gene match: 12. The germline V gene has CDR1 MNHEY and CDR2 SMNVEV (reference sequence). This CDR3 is CASSPRGRGQVYGYTF. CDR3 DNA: TGTGCCAGCAGTCCCCGAGGCAGGGGGCAGGTCTATGGCTACACCTTC.

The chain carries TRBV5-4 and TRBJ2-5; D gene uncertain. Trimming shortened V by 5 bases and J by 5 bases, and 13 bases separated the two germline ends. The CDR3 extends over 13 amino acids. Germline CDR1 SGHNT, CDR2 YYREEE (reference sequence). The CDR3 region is CASRPQDYETQYF. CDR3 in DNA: TGTGCCAGCAGGCCCCAGGATTATGAGACCCAGTACTTC.

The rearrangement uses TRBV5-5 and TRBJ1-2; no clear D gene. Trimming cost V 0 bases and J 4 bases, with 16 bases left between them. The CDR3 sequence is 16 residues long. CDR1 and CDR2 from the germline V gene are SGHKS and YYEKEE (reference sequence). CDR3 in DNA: TGTGCCAGCAGCTTGGGGACGGGAGTTTTTGGCTATGGCTACACCTTC. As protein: CASSLGTGVFGYGYTF.

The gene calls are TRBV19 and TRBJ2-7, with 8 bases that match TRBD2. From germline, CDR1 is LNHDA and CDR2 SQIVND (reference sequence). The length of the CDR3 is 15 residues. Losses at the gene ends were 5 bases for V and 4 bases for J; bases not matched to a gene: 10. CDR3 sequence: CASSLAAGVGYEQYF. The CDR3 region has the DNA TGTGCCAGTAGTCTAGCAGCGGGAGTAGGGTACGAGCAGTACTTC.

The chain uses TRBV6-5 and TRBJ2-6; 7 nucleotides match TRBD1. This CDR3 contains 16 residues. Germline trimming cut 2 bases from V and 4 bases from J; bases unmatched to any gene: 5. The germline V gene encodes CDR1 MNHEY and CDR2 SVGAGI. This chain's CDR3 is CASSYRGPKGANVLTF. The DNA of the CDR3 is TGTGCCAGCAGTTACAGGGGGCCTAAAGGGGCCAACGTCCTGACTTTC.

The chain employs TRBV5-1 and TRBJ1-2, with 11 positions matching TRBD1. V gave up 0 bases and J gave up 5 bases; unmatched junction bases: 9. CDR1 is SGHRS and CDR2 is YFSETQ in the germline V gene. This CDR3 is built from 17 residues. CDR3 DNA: TGCGCCAGCAGCTTGGATATAGGACAGGGGGCAGGGTATGGCTACACCTTC. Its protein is CASSLDIGQGAGYGYTF.

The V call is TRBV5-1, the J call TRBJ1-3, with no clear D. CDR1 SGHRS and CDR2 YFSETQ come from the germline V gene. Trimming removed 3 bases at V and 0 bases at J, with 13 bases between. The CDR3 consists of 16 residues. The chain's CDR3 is CASSSGSGSSGNTIYF. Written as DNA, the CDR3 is TGCGCCAGCAGCTCTGGCTCCGGGAGCTCTGGAAACACCATATATTTT.

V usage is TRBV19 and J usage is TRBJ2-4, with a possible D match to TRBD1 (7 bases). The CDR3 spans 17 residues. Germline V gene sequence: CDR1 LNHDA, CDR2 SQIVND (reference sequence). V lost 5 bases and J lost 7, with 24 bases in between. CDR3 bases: TGTGCCAGTAGTTTGGGACAGATAAAGGGGGGTGGGAACATTCAGTACTTC. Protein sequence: CASSLGQIKGGGNIQYF.

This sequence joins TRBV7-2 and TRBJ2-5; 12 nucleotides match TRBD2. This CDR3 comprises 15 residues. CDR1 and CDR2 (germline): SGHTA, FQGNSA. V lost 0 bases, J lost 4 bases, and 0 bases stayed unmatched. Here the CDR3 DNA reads TGTGCCAGCAGCTTAGCGACTAGCGGGGGAGAGACCCAGTACTTC. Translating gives CASSLATSGGETQYF. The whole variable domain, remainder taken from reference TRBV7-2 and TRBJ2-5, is GAGVSQSPSNKVTEKGKDVELRCDPISGHTALYWYRQSLGQGLEFLIYFQGNSAPDKSGLPSDRFSAERTGGSVSTLTIQRTQQEDSAVYLCASSLATSGGETQYFGPGTRLLVL.

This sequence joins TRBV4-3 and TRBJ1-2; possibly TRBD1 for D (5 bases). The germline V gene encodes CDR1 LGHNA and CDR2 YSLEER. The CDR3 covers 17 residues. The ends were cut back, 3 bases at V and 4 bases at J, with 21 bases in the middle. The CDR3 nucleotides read TGCGCCAGCAGCCAGGGGCTACGGCAGACCTTGGGCTATGGCTACACCTTC. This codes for CASSQGLRQTLGYGYTF.

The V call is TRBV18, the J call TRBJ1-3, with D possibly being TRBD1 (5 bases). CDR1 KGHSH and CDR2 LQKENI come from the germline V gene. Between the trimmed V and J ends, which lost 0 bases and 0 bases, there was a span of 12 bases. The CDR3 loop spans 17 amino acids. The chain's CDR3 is CASSPPSGSLSGNTIYF. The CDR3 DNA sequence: TGTGCCAGCTCACCACCATCAGGGTCCCTCTCTGGAAACACCATATATTTT.

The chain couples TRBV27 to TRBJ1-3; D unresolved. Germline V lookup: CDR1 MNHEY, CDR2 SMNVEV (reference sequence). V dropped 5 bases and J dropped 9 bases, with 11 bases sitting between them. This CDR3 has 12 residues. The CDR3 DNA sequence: TGTGCCAGCAGTCCCCGTCTCGGCACCATATATTTT. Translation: CASSPRLGTIYF.

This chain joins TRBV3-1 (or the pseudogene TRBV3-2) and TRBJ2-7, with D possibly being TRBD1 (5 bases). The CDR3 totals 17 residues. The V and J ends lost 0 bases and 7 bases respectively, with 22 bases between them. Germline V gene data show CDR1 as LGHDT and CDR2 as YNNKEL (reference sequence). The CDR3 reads CASSQDRCSRAPWEQYF. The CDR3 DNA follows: TGTGCCAGCAGCCAAGATCGTTGTAGCAGGGCGCCCTGGGAGCAGTACTTC.

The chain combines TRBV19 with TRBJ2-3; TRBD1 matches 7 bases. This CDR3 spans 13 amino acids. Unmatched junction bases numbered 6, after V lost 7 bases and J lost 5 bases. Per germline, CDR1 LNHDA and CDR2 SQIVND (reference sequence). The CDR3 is CASKRQGEDTQYF. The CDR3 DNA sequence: TGTGCCAGTAAGCGGCAGGGGGAAGATACGCAGTATTTT. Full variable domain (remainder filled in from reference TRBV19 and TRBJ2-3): DGGITQSPKYLFRKEGQNVTLSCEQNLNHDAMYWYRQDPGQGLRLIYYSQIVNDFQKGDIAEGYSVSREKKESFPLTVTSAQKNPTAFYLCASKRQGEDTQYFGPGTRLTVL.

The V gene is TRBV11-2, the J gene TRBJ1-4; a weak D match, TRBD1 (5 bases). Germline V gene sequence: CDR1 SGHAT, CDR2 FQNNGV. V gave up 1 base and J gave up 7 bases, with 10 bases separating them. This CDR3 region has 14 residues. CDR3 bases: TGTGCCAGCAGCTTAGGGACATTAGGTGAAAAACTGTTTTTT. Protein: CASSLGTLGEKLFF.

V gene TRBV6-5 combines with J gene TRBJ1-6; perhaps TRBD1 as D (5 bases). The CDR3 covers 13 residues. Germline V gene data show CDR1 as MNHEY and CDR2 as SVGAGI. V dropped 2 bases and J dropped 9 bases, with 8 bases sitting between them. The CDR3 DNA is TGTGCCAGCAGTTACCGCGGGGCTTCACCCCTCCACTTT. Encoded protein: CASSYRGASPLHF.

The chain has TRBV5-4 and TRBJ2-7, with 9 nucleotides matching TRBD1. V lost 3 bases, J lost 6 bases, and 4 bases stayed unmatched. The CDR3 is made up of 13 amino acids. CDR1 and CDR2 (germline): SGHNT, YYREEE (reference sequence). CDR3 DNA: TGTGCCAGCAGCTACCCGACAGGGGGCGAGCAGTACTTC. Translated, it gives CASSYPTGGEQYF.

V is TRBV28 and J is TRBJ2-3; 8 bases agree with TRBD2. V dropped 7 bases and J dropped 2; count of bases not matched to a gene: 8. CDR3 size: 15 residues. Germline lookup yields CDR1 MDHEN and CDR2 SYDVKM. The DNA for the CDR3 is TGTGCCAGCACCTACAAGCGGGAGATCACAGATACGCAGTATTTT. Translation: CASTYKREITDTQYF.

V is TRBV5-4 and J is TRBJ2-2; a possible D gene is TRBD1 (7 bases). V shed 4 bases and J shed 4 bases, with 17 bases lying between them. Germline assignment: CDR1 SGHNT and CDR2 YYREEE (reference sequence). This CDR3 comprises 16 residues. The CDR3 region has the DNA TGTGCCAGCAGCGGGCTCCAGGGGGGAAGCACCGGGGAGCTGTTTTTT. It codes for CASSGLQGGSTGELFF.

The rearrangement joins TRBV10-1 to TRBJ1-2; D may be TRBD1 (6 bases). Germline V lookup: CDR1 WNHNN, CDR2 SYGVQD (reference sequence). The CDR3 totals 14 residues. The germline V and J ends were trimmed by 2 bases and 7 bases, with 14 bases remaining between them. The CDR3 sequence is CASSESGGRGGYTF. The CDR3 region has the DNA TGCGCCAGCAGTGAGAGCGGGGGGCGCGGTGGCTACACCTTC.

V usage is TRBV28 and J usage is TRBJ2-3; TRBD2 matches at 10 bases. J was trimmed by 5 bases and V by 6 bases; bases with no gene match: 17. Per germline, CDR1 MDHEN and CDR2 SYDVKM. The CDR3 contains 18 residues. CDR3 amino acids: CASSLPLSGRARGDTQYF. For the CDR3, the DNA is TGTGCCAGCAGCCTCCCGCTCAGCGGGAGGGCCAGGGGAGATACGCAGTATTTT.

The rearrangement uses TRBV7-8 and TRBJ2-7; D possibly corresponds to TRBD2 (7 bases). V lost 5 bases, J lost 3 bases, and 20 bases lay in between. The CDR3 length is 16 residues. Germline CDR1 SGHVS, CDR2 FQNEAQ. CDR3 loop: CASSQRAWGGLYEQYF. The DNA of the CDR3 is TGTGCCAGCAGCCAGCGGGCATGGGGGGGCCTCTACGAGCAGTACTTC.

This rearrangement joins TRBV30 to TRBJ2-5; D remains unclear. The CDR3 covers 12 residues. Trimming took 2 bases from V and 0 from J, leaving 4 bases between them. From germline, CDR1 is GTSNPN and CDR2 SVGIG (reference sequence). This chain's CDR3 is CAWSINQETQYF. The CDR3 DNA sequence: TGTGCCTGGAGTATTAACCAAGAGACCCAGTACTTC.

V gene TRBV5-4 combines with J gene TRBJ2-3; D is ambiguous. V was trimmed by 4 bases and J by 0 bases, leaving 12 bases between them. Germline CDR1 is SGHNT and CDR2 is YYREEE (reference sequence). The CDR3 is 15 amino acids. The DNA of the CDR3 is TGTGCCAGCAGCCCGGGTGGCATTAGCACAGATACGCAGTATTTT. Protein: CASSPGGISTDTQYF.